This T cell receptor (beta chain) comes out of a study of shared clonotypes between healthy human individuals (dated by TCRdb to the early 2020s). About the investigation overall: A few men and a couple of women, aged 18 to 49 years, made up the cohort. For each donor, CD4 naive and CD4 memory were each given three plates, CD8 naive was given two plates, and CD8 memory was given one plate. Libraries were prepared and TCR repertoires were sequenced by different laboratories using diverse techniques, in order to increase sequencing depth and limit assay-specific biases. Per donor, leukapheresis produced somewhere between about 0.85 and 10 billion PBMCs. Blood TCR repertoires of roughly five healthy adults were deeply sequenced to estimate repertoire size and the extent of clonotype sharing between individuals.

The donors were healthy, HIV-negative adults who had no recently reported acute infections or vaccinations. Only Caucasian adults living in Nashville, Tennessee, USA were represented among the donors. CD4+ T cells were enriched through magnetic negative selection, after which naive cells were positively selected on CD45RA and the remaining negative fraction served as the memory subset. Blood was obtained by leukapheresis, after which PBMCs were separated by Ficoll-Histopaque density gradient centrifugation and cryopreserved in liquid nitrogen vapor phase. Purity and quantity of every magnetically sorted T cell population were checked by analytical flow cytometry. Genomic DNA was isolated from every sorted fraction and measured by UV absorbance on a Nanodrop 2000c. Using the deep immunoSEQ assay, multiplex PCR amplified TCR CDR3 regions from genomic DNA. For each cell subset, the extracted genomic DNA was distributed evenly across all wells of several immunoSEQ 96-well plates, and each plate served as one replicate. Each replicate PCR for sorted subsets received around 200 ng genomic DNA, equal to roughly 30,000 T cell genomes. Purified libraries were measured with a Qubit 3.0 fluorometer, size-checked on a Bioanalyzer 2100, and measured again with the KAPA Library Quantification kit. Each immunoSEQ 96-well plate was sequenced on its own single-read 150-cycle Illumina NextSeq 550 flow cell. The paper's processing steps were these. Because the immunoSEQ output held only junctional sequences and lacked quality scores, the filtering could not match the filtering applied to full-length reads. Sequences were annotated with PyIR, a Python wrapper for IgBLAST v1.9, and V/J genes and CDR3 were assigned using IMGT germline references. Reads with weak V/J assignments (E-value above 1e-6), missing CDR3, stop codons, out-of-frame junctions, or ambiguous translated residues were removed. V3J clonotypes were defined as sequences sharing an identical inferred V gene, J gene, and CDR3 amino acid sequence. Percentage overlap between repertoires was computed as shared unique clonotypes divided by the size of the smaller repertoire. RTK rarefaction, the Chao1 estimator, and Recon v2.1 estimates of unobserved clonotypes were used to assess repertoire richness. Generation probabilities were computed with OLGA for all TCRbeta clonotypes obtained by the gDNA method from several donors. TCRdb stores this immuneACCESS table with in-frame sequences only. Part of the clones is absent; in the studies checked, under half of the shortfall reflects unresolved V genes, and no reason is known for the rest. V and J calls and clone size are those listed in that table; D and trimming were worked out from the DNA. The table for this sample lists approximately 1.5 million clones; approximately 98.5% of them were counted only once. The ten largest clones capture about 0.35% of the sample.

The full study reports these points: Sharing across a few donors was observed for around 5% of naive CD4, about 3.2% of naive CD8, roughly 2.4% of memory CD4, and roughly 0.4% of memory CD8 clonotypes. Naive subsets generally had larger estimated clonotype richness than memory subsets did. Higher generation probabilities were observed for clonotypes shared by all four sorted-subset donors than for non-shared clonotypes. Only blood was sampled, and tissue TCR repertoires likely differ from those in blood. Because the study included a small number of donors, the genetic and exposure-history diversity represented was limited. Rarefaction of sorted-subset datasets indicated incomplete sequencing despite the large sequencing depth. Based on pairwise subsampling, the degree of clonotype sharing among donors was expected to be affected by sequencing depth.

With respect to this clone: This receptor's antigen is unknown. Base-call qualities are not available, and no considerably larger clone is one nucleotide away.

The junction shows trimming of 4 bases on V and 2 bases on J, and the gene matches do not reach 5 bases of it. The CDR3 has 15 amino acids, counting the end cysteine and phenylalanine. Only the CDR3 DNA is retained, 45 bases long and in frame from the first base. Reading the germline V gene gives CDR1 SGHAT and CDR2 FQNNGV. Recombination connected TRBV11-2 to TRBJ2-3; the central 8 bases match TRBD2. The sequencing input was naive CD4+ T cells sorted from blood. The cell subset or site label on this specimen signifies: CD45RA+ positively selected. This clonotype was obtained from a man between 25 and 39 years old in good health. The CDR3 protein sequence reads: CASSSLSGTTDTQYF. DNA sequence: TGTGCCAGCAGCTCCCTTAGCGGGACCACAGATACGCAGTATTTT.